This entry lists 21 T cell receptor beta chains sequenced from one sample in a study of CD8 T cells in ankylosing spondylitis. Which antigens these TCRs recognize remains unknown. TCRdb called the 5' RACE reads again in MiXCR, with one record for every CDR3 protein. Among around 890,000 distinct CDR3 sequences, approximately 10% were seen once, and the ten largest hold about 0.49%. Study-wide findings and caveats: Ankylosing spondylitis blood appeared to be characterized by a TCR beta motif of several highly homologous variants.

Sequenced sample: blood, either unsorted or a sorted T cell fraction (not recorded which). The source is a male donor with ankylosing spondylitis.

This clonotype was recorded many times. The J gene is TRBJ1-2, the V gene TRBV29-1; D is perhaps TRBD1 (6 bases). The V end was cut by 8 bases, the J end by 3 bases, with 16 bases between. Germline V gene data show CDR1 as SQVTM and CDR2 as ANQGSEA. The CDR3 consists of 13 residues. CDR3 residues: CSTGQLRDYGYTF. The CDR3 region has the DNA TGCAGCACAGGACAGCTCAGGGACTATGGCTACACCTTC.

This chain uses TRBV15 with TRBJ1-4; D not certain. Trimming took 4 bases from V and 6 from J, leaving 3 bases between them. The V gene's germline CDR1 is LNHNV and CDR2 YYDKDF (reference sequence). This CDR3 is built from 11 residues. This CDR3 reads CATSKDEKLFF. CDR3 sequence (DNA): TGTGCCACCAGCAAGGATGAAAAACTGTTTTTT.

This clonotype was recorded many times. CDR3 protein: CASSLGMLYGYTF. In DNA form, the CDR3 reads TGTGCCAGCAGTTTAGGCATGCTATATGGCTACACCTTC. This sequence joins TRBV12-3 or TRBV12-4 and TRBJ1-2, with D unclear. V lost 1 base and J lost 5, with 8 bases in between. The CDR3 runs 13 residues.

This clonotype came up a few times. The chain combines TRBV14 with TRBJ1-2; perhaps TRBD1 as D (6 bases). V dropped 0 bases and J dropped 10 bases, with 15 bases sitting between them. The germline V gene encodes CDR1 SGHDN and CDR2 FVKESK. This CDR3 spans 14 amino acids. The CDR3 nucleotides are TGTGCCAGCAGCCAAGATTTACAGGGAACGAACTACACCTTC. Translation: CASSQDLQGTNYTF.

V and J are TRBV6-5 and TRBJ2-1; tentatively, D is TRBD2 (6 bases). Trimming pared 5 bases from V and 8 bases from J, leaving 19 bases between. The germline CDR1 and CDR2 sequences are MNHEY and SVGAGI. This CDR3 comprises 15 residues. The CDR3 protein is CASSHIGERVDEQFF. Written as DNA, the CDR3 is TGTGCCAGCAGTCACATTGGGGAGCGGGTCGATGAGCAGTTCTTC.

This clonotype came up many times. The chain employs TRBV7-9 and TRBJ1-1; D may be TRBD1 (5 bases). The CDR3 totals 16 residues. Trimming took 2 bases from V and 0 from J, leaving 13 bases between them. Germline CDR1 reads SEHNR; CDR2 reads FQNEAQ (reference sequence). CDR3 region: CASSLRRARVNTEAFF. Written as DNA, the CDR3 is TGTGCCAGCAGCTTACGCAGGGCGAGGGTGAACACTGAAGCTTTCTTT.

The J gene is TRBJ1-4, the V gene TRBV12-3 or TRBV12-4; D uncertain. V lost 3 bases and J lost 7, with 9 bases in between. The CDR3 is made up of 13 amino acids. For the CDR3, the DNA is TGTGCCAGCAGTTTCGTCGGAATTGAAAAACTGTTTTTT. Translated, it gives CASSFVGIEKLFF.

The rearrangement uses TRBV20-1 and TRBJ1-1; D gene ambiguous. The CDR3 extends over 13 amino acids. Per germline, CDR1 DFQATT and CDR2 SNEGSKA (reference sequence). V was pared by 0 bases and J by 4 bases, with 9 bases between. The CDR3 loop is CSARDRVITEAFF. The CDR3 nucleotides read TGCAGTGCTAGAGATAGGGTTATCACTGAAGCTTTCTTT.

The chain uses TRBV4-2 and TRBJ2-6; 10 bases are a match to TRBD1. Germline trimming cut 4 bases from V and 4 bases from J; bases unmatched to any gene: 7. The germline V gene has CDR1 LGHNA and CDR2 YNFKEQ. CDR3 length equals 17 residues. CDR3 protein: CASSPTGQGMGANVLTF. The CDR3 DNA sequence: TGTGCCAGCAGCCCGACGGGACAGGGGATGGGGGCCAACGTCCTGACTTTC.

This clonotype was detected a few times. V gene TRBV4-3 combines with J gene TRBJ2-5, with D possibly matching TRBD2 (6 bases). V was clipped by 0 bases and J by 5 bases, with 13 bases between them. CDR3 length: 15 residues. Germline lookup yields CDR1 LGHNA and CDR2 YSLEER. The CDR3 reads CASSQDFWGGETQYF. In nucleotides, the CDR3 is TGCGCCAGCAGCCAAGACTTCTGGGGAGGCGAGACCCAGTACTTC.

This clonotype was counted between two and nine times. The V gene is TRBV28, the J gene TRBJ1-1, with D possibly TRBD1 on 6 matching bases. Germline CDR1 reads MDHEN; CDR2 reads SYDVKM. This CDR3 is built from 16 residues. Trimming took 5 bases from V and 1 from J, leaving 17 bases between them. The CDR3 sequence: CASSTMPGQSNTEAFF. The CDR3 coding sequence is TGTGCCAGCAGTACTATGCCGGGACAATCGAACACTGAAGCTTTCTTT.

The V gene is TRBV3-1, the J gene TRBJ1-2; D unclear. The CDR3 runs 15 residues. The V end lost 4 bases, the J end lost 8 bases, and 20 bases lay between the germline ends. The V gene's germline CDR1 is LGHDT and CDR2 YNNKEL (reference sequence). Written as DNA, the CDR3 is TGTGCCAGCAGCCTCAAGATTGAGGGCGTGAAGGGCTACACCTTC. This gives the protein CASSLKIEGVKGYTF.

This chain connects TRBV20-1 to TRBJ1-1; D unclear. The V end lost 3 bases, the J end lost 1 base, and 9 bases lay between the germline ends. The CDR3 loop spans 13 amino acids. CDR1 DFQATT and CDR2 SNEGSKA come from the germline V gene (reference sequence). DNA of the CDR3: TGCAGTGCTAGGAGGGAGGGGAACACTGAAGCTTTCTTT. Encoded protein: CSARREGNTEAFF.

The rearrangement joins TRBV28 to TRBJ2-2, with 12 positions matching TRBD1. The V segment lost 4 bases and the J segment 4 bases; nucleotides outside the gene matches: 10. Looked up from germline, CDR1 is MDHEN and CDR2 is SYDVKM. The CDR3 consists of 18 residues. The CDR3 sequence: CASSSPGTGGIGTGELFF. CDR3 sequence (DNA): TGTGCCAGCAGTTCCCCCGGGACAGGGGGCATTGGCACCGGGGAGCTGTTTTTT.

This clonotype was detected ten times or more. V and J are TRBV20-1 and TRBJ2-7; D might be TRBD1 (5 bases). CDR3 length: 11 amino acids. Trimming took off 5 bases at V and 4 bases at J, with 9 bases between the two ends. CDR1 and CDR2 from the germline V gene are DFQATT and SNEGSKA (reference sequence). This CDR3 is CSAQKGYEQYF. The DNA of the CDR3 is TGCAGTGCTCAGAAGGGGTACGAGCAGTACTTC.

This clonotype was recorded at least ten times. V usage is TRBV4-3 and J usage is TRBJ2-1; D gene uncertain. The CDR3 loop spans 13 amino acids. Germline CDR1 and CDR2: LGHNA and YSLEER. Trimming shortened V by 1 base and J by 9 bases, and 10 bases separated the two germline ends. The DNA of the CDR3 is TGCGCCAGCAGCCAAGGACTTTCCCCTGAGCAGTTCTTC. The encoded protein is CASSQGLSPEQFF.

This chain links TRBV20-1 with TRBJ1-5; TRBD1 matches 8 bases. The germline V gene has CDR1 DFQATT and CDR2 SNEGSKA (reference sequence). Trimming cost V 5 bases and J 0 bases; bases outside gene matches: 6. This CDR3 is built from 15 residues. In DNA, the CDR3 is TGCAGTGCTGTACGACAGGGGTATAGCAATCAGCCCCAGCATTTT. It encodes CSAVRQGYSNQPQHF.

This clonotype was found many times. The rearrangement uses TRBV20-1 and TRBJ1-5; D ambiguous. The V gene's germline CDR1 is DFQATT and CDR2 SNEGSKA (reference sequence). V dropped 1 base and J dropped 0 bases, with 10 bases sitting between them. CDR3 length equals 15 residues. CDR3 amino acids: CSARVGANSNQPQHF. CDR3 coding DNA: TGCAGTGCTAGAGTCGGAGCAAATAGCAATCAGCCCCAGCATTTT.

This clonotype was counted at least ten times. The chain links TRBV27 to TRBJ1-2, with TRBD1 as a possible D gene (5 bases). This CDR3 region has 12 residues. CDR1 is MNHEY and CDR2 is SMNVEV in the germline V gene (reference sequence). V gave up 6 bases and J gave up 5 bases, with 10 bases separating them. For the CDR3, the DNA is TGTGCCAGCAGATGGGGCCAGTATGGCTACACCTTC. Protein product: CASRWGQYGYTF.

The J gene is TRBJ2-1, the V gene TRBV11-2, with 11 bases matching TRBD2. V lost 6 bases to trimming and J lost 5 bases; unmatched junction nucleotides: 6. CDR3 length equals 15 residues. CDR1 SGHAT and CDR2 FQNNGV come from the germline V gene. CDR3 amino acids: CASRPGLAGNNEQFF. DNA of the CDR3: TGTGCCAGCAGGCCAGGACTAGCGGGTAACAATGAGCAGTTCTTC. The variable domain in full, with the rest retrieved from reference TRBV11-2 and TRBJ2-1, is EAGVAQSPRYKIIEKRQSVAFWCNPISGHATLYWYQQILGQGPKLLIQFQNNGVVDDSQLPKDRFSAERLKGVDSTLKIQPAKLEDSAVYLCASRPGLAGNNEQFFGPGTRLTVL.

This clonotype has at least ten counts. The chain links TRBV20-1 to TRBJ1-1, with D possibly being TRBD1 (5 bases). Deletions cut 0 bases from V and 7 bases from J, with 15 bases between. The CDR3 consists of 14 residues. The germline CDR1 and CDR2 sequences are DFQATT and SNEGSKA (reference sequence). CDR3 sequence: CSAREPGLRGEAFF. DNA of the CDR3: TGCAGTGCTAGAGAACCAGGACTTAGGGGTGAAGCTTTCTTT.